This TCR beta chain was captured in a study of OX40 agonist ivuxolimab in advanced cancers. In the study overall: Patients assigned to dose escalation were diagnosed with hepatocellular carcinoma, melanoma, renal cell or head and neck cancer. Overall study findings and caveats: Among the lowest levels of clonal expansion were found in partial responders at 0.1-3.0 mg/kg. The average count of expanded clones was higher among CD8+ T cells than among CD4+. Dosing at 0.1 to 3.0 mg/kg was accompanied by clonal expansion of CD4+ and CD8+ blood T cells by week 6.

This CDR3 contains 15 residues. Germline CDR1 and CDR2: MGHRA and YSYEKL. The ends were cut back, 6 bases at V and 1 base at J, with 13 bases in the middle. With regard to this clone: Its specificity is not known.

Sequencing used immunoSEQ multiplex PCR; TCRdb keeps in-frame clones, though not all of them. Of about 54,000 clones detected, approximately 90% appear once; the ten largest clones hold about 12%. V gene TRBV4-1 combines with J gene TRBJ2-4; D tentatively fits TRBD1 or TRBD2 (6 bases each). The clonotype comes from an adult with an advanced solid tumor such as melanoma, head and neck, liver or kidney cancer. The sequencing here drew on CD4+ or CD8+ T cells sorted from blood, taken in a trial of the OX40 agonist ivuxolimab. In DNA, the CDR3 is TGCGCCAGCAGGGAAATAGGGGGGGCCAAAAACATTCAGTACTTC. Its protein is CASREIGGAKNIQYF.